This T cell receptor beta chain was obtained from a study of cytomegalovirus exposure and HLA in healthy donors (dated by TCRdb to the late 2010s). The study in broad terms: According to a later analysis, one platform produced both the roughly 120 validation repertoires and the 666 repertoires of the first cohort. The study aimed to test whether signatures of past pathogen exposure could be identified by cataloging public T cell receptors. A separate validation cohort of roughly 130 different subjects was used in addition to the roughly 620-subject first cohort. To predict cytomegalovirus infection status, the study combined high-throughput TCR immunosequencing, statistical association of individual TCRs with disease status, and machine learning. Overall study results and their limits: A total of 150 or so TCR beta chains were listed by the study as associated with cytomegalovirus. In vitro tests confirmed that three of the cytomegalovirus-associated TCR beta chains recognize cytomegalovirus antigens. Subsequent analysis determined that TCRs grouped into clusters in the first cohort also showed a tendency toward co-occurrence across the 90 to 150 validation repertoires, and approximately 93% of cluster scores exceeded 0. In both the original and validation cohorts, the classifier was reported to diagnose cytomegalovirus status with high specificity and sensitivity. It was suggested by the authors that the approach could potentially be generalized to other disease states and immunological phenotypes. Most TCR sequences were seen in very few donors, while some public TCRs were found in many individuals. A later analysis had no HLA typing for the validation cohort, so co-occurrence there was scored across all 110 or so repertoires.

From cysteine to phenylalanine, the CDR3 is 15 amino acids long. CDR3 DNA is the only sequence kept; it has 45 bases, read in frame from the first base. CDR1 and CDR2, looked up from the germline V gene, are SGHTA and FQGNSA. V gives up 3 bases and J gives up 6 bases, and the segment between their germline ends measures 15 bases. Receptors were amplified or captured by the immunoSEQ multiplex PCR assay. For the original study's pipeline: A statistical classification framework was built for diagnosing cytomegalovirus status from the catalog of TCR beta chain sequences. TCRdb's version of the immuneACCESS table is confined to in-frame rearrangements and falls short of the full clone set. An unresolved V gene accounts for under half of the shortfall where checked; the remainder is of unknown origin. V and J calls and clone size are given by that table; D and trimming were obtained from the DNA. This sample gives about 98,000 clones in total; around 88% of them show up just once. The ten largest clonotypes hold roughly 4% of the sample.

About this clone: It has no known antigen specificity. The sample holds no much larger clone one base away, and base qualities are not on file.

The donors belonged to the validation cohort of around 120 subjects, which was separate from the approximately 610-subject first cohort. Recombination linked TRBV7-2 to TRBJ1-5; the D region possibly corresponds to TRBD1 (5 bases align). Sequences were obtained from PBMCs. This receptor was identified in a woman in her twenties or thirties in good health and CMV-seronegative. The CDR3 region reads CASSFLQGPTQPQHF. The nucleotides are TGTGCCAGCAGCTTCCTGCAGGGCCCTACTCAGCCCCAGCATTTT.